Shown below are 32 T cell receptor beta chains from a single sample sequenced in a study of blood T cell repertoires in COVID-19. TCRdb's table, derived via immunoSEQ multiplex PCR, lists solely in-frame clones and lacks some. The data show roughly 360,000 clones, less than 90% seen once. The sequenced material came from PBMCs or T cells enriched from blood (not recorded which). The receptor source for this set is a woman aged 50 to 60 who had recovered from COVID-19.

The J gene is TRBJ2-7, the V gene TRBV13, with 9 bases matching TRBD1. Germline V gene data show CDR1 as PRHDT and CDR2 as FYEKMQ (reference sequence). V gave up 5 bases and J gave up 2 bases; unmatched junction bases: 10. CDR3 length equals 16 residues. The CDR3 here is CASSLFRDRAPYEQYF. In nucleotides, the CDR3 is TGTGCCAGCAGCCTATTCCGGGACAGGGCCCCCTACGAGCAGTACTTC.

The chain links TRBV7-9 to TRBJ2-7; D might be TRBD1 (5 bases). The germline V and J ends were trimmed by 4 bases and 2 bases, with 12 bases remaining between them. CDR1 is SEHNR, CDR2 FQNEAQ, per germline (reference sequence). This CDR3 spans 14 amino acids. The CDR3 sequence: CASSSSDSTYEQYF. CDR3 coding DNA: TGTGCCAGCAGCTCTTCTGACAGCACCTACGAGCAGTACTTC.

This sequence joins TRBV28 and TRBJ1-5; D gene uncertain. Trimming took off 3 bases at V and 5 bases at J, with 5 bases between the two ends. Germline CDR1 reads MDHEN; CDR2 reads SYDVKM. The CDR3 runs 12 residues. CDR3 amino acids: CASSFGHQPQHF. Here the CDR3 DNA reads TGTGCCAGCAGTTTTGGGCATCAGCCCCAGCATTTT.

The genes are TRBV2 and TRBJ1-2, with D possibly matching TRBD1 (5 bases). Germline V gene lookup returns CDR1 SNHLY and CDR2 FYNNEI. Between the trimmed V and J ends, which lost 4 bases and 7 bases, there was a span of 16 bases. CDR3 size: 14 residues. The CDR3 is CASSVGASVSGYTF. The CDR3 nucleotides are TGTGCCAGCAGTGTTGGGGCGTCGGTTTCTGGCTACACCTTC.

Ten or more counts support this clone. The chain recombines TRBV11-2 with TRBJ2-1; maybe TRBD2 (6 bases). Germline CDR1 is SGHAT and CDR2 is FQNNGV. Trimming took 1 base from V and 10 from J, leaving 11 bases between them. This CDR3 comprises 13 residues. CDR3 DNA sequence: TGTGCCAGCAGCTTAGTTATAGCGGCGGAGCAGTTCTTC. It encodes CASSLVIAAEQFF.

The chain employs TRBV11-1 and TRBJ2-7; D is uncertain. CDR1 is SGHAT, CDR2 FQDESV, per germline (reference sequence). With 1 base removed from V and 1 base from J, the gap between germline ends came to 8 bases. This CDR3 is 14 amino acids long. CDR3 nucleotides: TGTGCCAGCAGCTTAGAAGACAATTCCTACGAGCAGTACTTC. Its protein is CASSLEDNSYEQYF.

The chain recombines TRBV3-1 (or the pseudogene TRBV3-2) with TRBJ2-3; weak D call: TRBD2 (6 bases). The CDR3 is 13 residues long. The V gene lost 4 bases and the J gene lost 4 bases, with 9 bases spanning the gap. Germline CDR1 and CDR2: LGHDT and YNNKEL (reference sequence). For the CDR3, the DNA is TGTGCCAGCAGCCCTAGGAGGGCAGATACGCAGTATTTT. This encodes CASSPRRADTQYF.

V and J are TRBV10-3 and TRBJ1-1; D remains unclear. The CDR3 totals 16 residues. Trimming removed 0 bases from V and 2 bases from J, with 13 bases in between. Germline CDR1 ENHRY, CDR2 SYGVKD. Here the CDR3 DNA reads TGTGCCATCAGTGAGTCGATCCTACAGTTAAACACTGAAGCTTTCTTT. Residues: CAISESILQLNTEAFF.

This clone was picked up one time. The chain is built from TRBV4-1 and TRBJ1-5; TRBD1 aligns across 9 bases. Germline CDR1 and CDR2: MGHRA and YSYEKL. The CDR3 loop spans 20 amino acids. V shed 0 bases, J shed 0 bases, and the junction held 12 bases outside the gene matches. CDR3 DNA: TGCGCCAGCAGCCAAGATTCTAGGACAGGGGATTTCCGTAGCAATCAGCCCCAGCATTTT. Translation: CASSQDSRTGDFRSNQPQHF.

V is TRBV5-1 and J is TRBJ2-3, with TRBD2 matching 7 bases. J gave up 0 bases and V 2 bases, and 9 bases lay outside the gene matches. CDR3 length equals 17 residues. Germline V lookup: CDR1 SGHRS, CDR2 YFSETQ. CDR3 in amino acids: CASSFGVLAPSTDTQYF. The DNA of the CDR3 is TGCGCCAGCAGCTTTGGAGTACTAGCGCCTAGCACAGATACGCAGTATTTT.

The CDR3 is CASSPLDSNGYTF. The CDR3 DNA reads as TGTGCCAGCTCACCATTGGACAGCAATGGCTACACCTTC. V usage is TRBV18 and J usage is TRBJ1-2; D is possibly TRBD1 (6 bases). Trimming took off 2 bases at V and 6 bases at J, with 10 bases between the two ends. The germline gives CDR1 KGHSH, CDR2 LQKENI. CDR3 length: 13 amino acids.

The J gene is TRBJ2-1, the V gene TRBV30; 9 bases fit TRBD2. Germline V CDR1 and CDR2: GTSNPN, SVGIG (reference sequence). There are 14 residues in the CDR3. The ends lost 7 bases at V and 8 bases at J; junction bases unmatched: 12. The DNA for the CDR3 is TGTGCCTCCCGGCTGGCGGGAGGGCCTCATGAGCAGTTCTTC. It codes for CASRLAGGPHEQFF.

The CDR3 spells CASSFFQGLNTGELFF. CDR3 in DNA: TGCGCCAGCAGCTTTTTTCAGGGATTGAACACCGGGGAGCTGTTTTTT. V usage is TRBV5-1 and J usage is TRBJ2-2, with D perhaps TRBD1 (5 bases). Trimming took off 2 bases at V and 1 base at J, with 12 bases between the two ends. The CDR3 contains 16 residues. The germline V gene has CDR1 SGHRS and CDR2 YFSETQ.

V is TRBV6-2 or TRBV6-3 and J is TRBJ2-4, with TRBD2 identical over 14 bases. The germline CDR1 and CDR2 sequences are MNHEY and SVGEGT. The CDR3 spans 18 residues. V trimming: 6 bases; J trimming: 1 base; junction bases outside the gene matches: 8. The CDR3, as DNA: TGTGCCAGCAGCCCGGGACTAGCGGGAGAGGGGGCCAAAAACATTCAGTACTTC. Translating it yields CASSPGLAGEGAKNIQYF.

This clone appeared once. Additional DNA sequences in this sample encode the identical CDR3. The chain joins TRBV19 to TRBJ1-4, with no clear D. V gave up 3 bases and J gave up 0 bases, with 8 bases separating them. Per the germline V gene, CDR1 is LNHDA and CDR2 is SQIVND (reference sequence). This CDR3 is 15 amino acids long. The CDR3 sequence: CASSISGATNEKLFF. CDR3 coding DNA: TGTGCCAGTAGTATTTCCGGGGCAACTAATGAAAAACTGTTTTTT.

The chain recombines TRBV2 with TRBJ1-5; D is undetermined. The CDR3 has 12 residues. CDR1 SNHLY and CDR2 FYNNEI come from the germline V gene. The V end lost 7 bases, the J end lost 2 bases, and 6 bases lay between the germline ends. As DNA, the CDR3 is TGTGCCAGCACGCAGGGCAATCAGCCCCAGCATTTT. Translated: CASTQGNQPQHF. The whole variable domain, filled in from reference TRBV2 and TRBJ1-5, reads EPEVTQTPSHQVTQMGQEVILRCVPISNHLYFYWYRQILGQKVEFLVSFYNNEISEKSEIFDDQFSVERPDGSNFTLKIRSTKLEDSAMYFCASTQGNQPQHFGDGTRLSIL.

The chain has TRBV5-1 and TRBJ1-2; the D gene is possibly TRBD1 (6 bases). This CDR3 region has 14 residues. CDR1 and CDR2 from the germline V gene are SGHRS and YFSETQ. The V gene lost 0 bases and the J gene lost 2 bases, with 8 bases spanning the gap. Here the CDR3 reads CASSLDTGNYGYTF. The CDR3 DNA is TGCGCCAGCAGCTTGGATACAGGGAACTATGGCTACACCTTC.

The gene calls are TRBV5-4 and TRBJ1-2, with 8 bases identical to TRBD1. The length of the CDR3 is 13 residues. Trimming cost V 2 bases and J 4 bases; bases outside gene matches: 1. The germline gives CDR1 SGHNT, CDR2 YYREEE (reference sequence). The CDR3 loop is CASSFQGAYGYTF. In DNA form, the CDR3 reads TGTGCCAGCAGCTTTCAGGGGGCCTATGGCTACACCTTC.

The chain recombines TRBV7-2 with TRBJ1-2; D possibly corresponds to TRBD1 (6 bases). This CDR3 is 14 amino acids long. Germline assignment: CDR1 SGHTA and CDR2 FQGNSA. V lost 3 bases and J lost 8, with 16 bases in between. CDR3 region: CASSLMGGARGYTF. In DNA, the CDR3 is TGTGCCAGCAGCTTGATGGGGGGGGCTCGAGGCTACACCTTC.

The V call is TRBV6-6, the J call TRBJ1-1, with TRBD1 matching over 8 bases. Germline V gene lookup returns CDR1 MNHNY and CDR2 SVGAGI (reference sequence). This CDR3 comprises 13 residues. J was trimmed by 6 bases and V by 6 bases; bases with no gene match: 6. Written as DNA, the CDR3 is TGTGCCAGCAGCTATACAGGGGGGGCTGAAGCTTTCTTT. Its translation is CASSYTGGAEAFF.

This chain joins TRBV30 and TRBJ1-2; 9 nucleotides align to TRBD1. The germline V gene has CDR1 GTSNPN and CDR2 SVGIG (reference sequence). J gave up 7 bases and V 1 base, and 4 bases lay outside the gene matches. The CDR3 contains 13 residues. CDR3 coding DNA: TGTGCCTGGAGTGAGCGACAGGGGGGTGGCTACACCTTC. It codes for CAWSERQGGGYTF.

In its sample, this clone was seen once. This chain joins TRBV27 and TRBJ2-5; the D gene is possibly TRBD1 (5 bases). V lost 2 bases, J lost 1 base, and 17 bases lay in between. CDR1 MNHEY and CDR2 SMNVEV come from the germline V gene (reference sequence). The CDR3 spans 17 residues. The CDR3 DNA follows: TGTGCCAGCAGTTTAAGGGGCCAGGGTCTACCCCAAGAGACCCAGTACTTC. Translation: CASSLRGQGLPQETQYF.

This clone was observed a handful of times. This chain links TRBV4-1 with TRBJ1-2; D is possibly TRBD1 (5 bases). Per germline, CDR1 MGHRA and CDR2 YSYEKL. The CDR3 runs 19 residues. V lost 3 bases, J lost 0 bases, and 23 bases lay in between. The DNA of the CDR3 is TGCGCCAGCAGCCAGTCCTCCTGGGCCGGGGGATTAGCTAACTATGGCTACACCTTC. Translation: CASSQSSWAGGLANYGYTF.

V usage is TRBV18 and J usage is TRBJ1-2; possible D gene TRBD1, 6 bases. Germline V gives CDR1 KGHSH, CDR2 LQKENI. V dropped 4 bases and J dropped 6 bases, with 12 bases sitting between them. The CDR3 extends over 13 amino acids. CDR3 residues: CASSQRQVDGYTF. CDR3 in DNA: TGTGCCAGCTCACAAAGACAGGTGGATGGCTACACCTTC.

CDR3 in amino acids: CASSSAPGLEPTDTQYF. The CDR3 DNA reads TGTGCCAGCAGCTCGGCTCCGGGACTAGAGCCCACAGATACGCAGTATTTT. The V call is TRBV7-9, the J call TRBJ2-3, with 8 bases that match TRBD2. In germline, CDR1 is SEHNR, CDR2 FQNEAQ (reference sequence). This CDR3 region has 17 residues. The trim removed 4 bases at V and 2 bases at J, leaving 11 bases unmatched.

The J gene is TRBJ2-1, the V gene TRBV7-7; 7 bases agree with TRBD1. Trimming removed 2 bases from V and 3 bases from J; junction bases left unmatched: 13. Germline V CDR1 and CDR2: SSHAT, FNYEAQ (reference sequence). The CDR3 is made up of 18 amino acids. The CDR3 sequence is CASSLNGYGTASYNEQFF. CDR3 nucleotides: TGTGCCAGCAGCTTAAATGGGTACGGGACAGCTAGCTACAATGAGCAGTTCTTC.

The genes are TRBV7-9 and TRBJ2-2; no firm D call. Germline CDR1 reads SEHNR; CDR2 reads FQNEAQ (reference sequence). The CDR3 has 15 amino acids. The V and J ends lost 2 bases and 5 bases respectively, with 12 bases between them. The CDR3 DNA is TGTGCCAGCAGCTTAATTGGTGGTCGGACCGGGGAGCTGTTTTTT. This translates into CASSLIGGRTGELFF.

The chain joins TRBV6-2 or TRBV6-3 to TRBJ2-1, with 9 bases aligning to TRBD2. Unmatched junction bases numbered 9, after V lost 2 bases and J lost 7 bases. This CDR3 is 16 amino acids long. Germline V gives CDR1 MNHEY, CDR2 SVGEGT. CDR3 sequence: CASSYGAGGPKNEQFF. The CDR3 DNA follows: TGTGCCAGCAGTTACGGGGCGGGGGGGCCGAAGAATGAGCAGTTCTTC.

A remark on this clone: Other nucleotide sequences from this sample produce the same CDR3. The CDR3 is CASSLGGTGEKLFF. The CDR3 bases are TGCGCCAGCAGCTTAGGGGGCACTGGCGAAAAACTGTTTTTT. The rearrangement uses TRBV5-1 and TRBJ1-4; 7 positions agree with TRBD1. Trimming at V came to 2 bases and at J to 8 bases, leaving 6 bases not matched to a gene. Germline-derived CDR1 and CDR2 are SGHRS and YFSETQ. This CDR3 is 14 amino acids long. The variable domain in full, with the rest retrieved from reference TRBV5-1 and TRBJ1-4, is KAGVTQTPRYLIKTRGQQVTLSCSPISGHRSVSWYQQTPGQGLQFLFEYFSETQRNKGNFPGRFSGRQFSNSRSEMNVSTLELGDSALYLCASSLGGTGEKLFFGSGTQLSVL.

The rearrangement joins TRBV9 to TRBJ2-4; a weak D match, TRBD1 (7 bases). CDR1 and CDR2 (germline): SGDLS, YYNGEE. This CDR3 spans 13 amino acids. Trimming pared 4 bases from V and 7 bases from J, leaving 12 bases between. The CDR3 DNA sequence: TGTGCCAGCAGCCCACCAGGGGGGAACATTCAGTACTTC. Its translation: CASSPPGGNIQYF.

Points on this clone: Other DNA variants within this sample encode the same CDR3. The rearrangement uses TRBV5-6 and TRBJ1-2; D not resolved. V was clipped by 1 base and J by 1 base, with 5 bases between them. This CDR3 region has 13 residues. The germline CDR1 and CDR2 sequences are SGHDT and YYEEEE. The CDR3 is CASSLRGNYGYTF. CDR3 DNA: TGTGCCAGCAGCTTGCGGGGTAACTATGGCTACACCTTC. Combining the CDR3 with reference TRBV5-6 and TRBJ1-2 gives the whole variable domain DAGVTQSPTHLIKTRGQQVTLRCSPKSGHDTVSWYQQALGQGPQFIFQYYEEEERQRGNFPDRFSGHQFPNYSSELNVNALLLGDSALYLCASSLRGNYGYTFGSGTRLTVV.

The V and J genes are TRBV27 and TRBJ1-1, with D unresolved. Per germline, CDR1 MNHEY and CDR2 SMNVEV (reference sequence). The V end was cut by 4 bases, the J end by 7 bases, with 7 bases between. The CDR3 runs 11 residues. In DNA form, the CDR3 reads TGTGCCAGCAGTTCTGTCGGTGAAGCTTTCTTT. It codes for CASSSVGEAFF.